This entry lists 25 T cell receptor beta chains sequenced from one sample in a study of T-cell memory formation after mild COVID-19. Using its own MiXCR run on the 5' RACE reads, TCRdb lists one record per CDR3 protein. This table has 90,000 to 120,000 distinct CDR3 sequences, around 14% appearing once. Sample: PBMCs or a T cell subset sorted from them (not recorded which). These receptors all stem from a man younger than 30 who had mild COVID-19 (a few samples of this study predate the infection). Cell type and time point are not known.

V gene TRBV7-3 combines with J gene TRBJ1-5, with D possibly TRBD1 on 5 matching bases. Germline assignment: CDR1 SGHTA and CDR2 FQGTGA. CDR3 length: 15 amino acids. V lost 6 bases and J 4 bases, leaving 16 bases between the germline ends. In DNA, the CDR3 is TGTGCCAGCAGTTCGATGGGGGACTTGAATCAGCCCCAGCATTTT. This sequence encodes CASSSMGDLNQPQHF.

The chain carries TRBV5-1 and TRBJ2-3; TRBD2 agrees at 9 bases. V was pared by 4 bases and J by 5 bases, with 14 bases of the junction left unmatched. The CDR3 extends over 17 amino acids. The V gene's germline CDR1 is SGHRS and CDR2 YFSETQ. The CDR3 reads CASSPTSSGELQDTQYF. The CDR3 nucleotides are TGCGCCAGCAGCCCGACCTCTAGCGGGGAGCTTCAAGATACGCAGTATTTT.

The chain carries TRBV7-2 and TRBJ2-1, with a weak D call TRBD2 (5 bases). V shed 3 bases and J shed 7 bases, with 22 bases lying between them. The CDR3 is 17 amino acids. CDR1 and CDR2 from the germline V gene are SGHTA and FQGNSA. CDR3 loop: CASSFPARGSATNEQFF. The CDR3 region has the DNA TGTGCCAGCAGCTTCCCAGCCCGGGGTAGCGCGACTAATGAGCAGTTCTTC.

This clonotype was detected only a few times. The chain joins TRBV5-4 to TRBJ2-1; no reliable D call. This CDR3 region has 14 residues. Germline values: CDR1 SGHNT, CDR2 YYREEE (reference sequence). The ends were cut back, 3 bases at V and 7 bases at J, with 14 bases in the middle. The CDR3 DNA follows: TGTGCCAGCAGCTATGGGCCAGGAAATAATGAGCAGTTCTTC. Encoded protein: CASSYGPGNNEQFF.

Many counts were recorded for this clonotype. An end of the junction differs from the germline gene, which may be a read error. The CDR3 DNA sequence: TGCAGCGTTGAAGATCCGAGGGTGGACTTC. This codes for CSVEDPRVDF. V gene TRBV29-1 combines with J gene TRBJ2-5; possible D gene TRBD2, 5 bases. Germline V gene lookup returns CDR1 SQVTM and CDR2 ANQGSEA. The CDR3 loop spans 10 amino acids.

The rearrangement links TRBV15 to TRBJ1-2, with 7 bases lining up with TRBD1. The junction had 2 bases not matched to a gene; V was cut back by 3 bases and J by 4 bases. Germline CDR1 LNHNV, CDR2 YYDKDF (reference sequence). CDR3 length: 13 residues. The CDR3 loop is CATSRGQTYGYTF. The CDR3 DNA reads TGTGCCACCAGCAGGGGACAGACCTATGGCTACACCTTC.

V and J are TRBV11-2 and TRBJ1-1; TRBD1 is a possible D gene (5 bases). V was trimmed by 2 bases and J by 0 bases, leaving 13 bases between them. This CDR3 spans 16 amino acids. From germline, CDR1 is SGHAT and CDR2 FQNNGV. The CDR3 sequence: CASSLYGTYLNTEAFF. In nucleotides, the CDR3 is TGTGCCAGCAGCTTATATGGGACTTATTTGAACACTGAAGCTTTCTTT. Supplemented by reference TRBV11-2 and TRBJ1-1, the full variable domain reads EAGVAQSPRYKIIEKRQSVAFWCNPISGHATLYWYQQILGQGPKLLIQFQNNGVVDDSQLPKDRFSAERLKGVDSTLKIQPAKLEDSAVYLCASSLYGTYLNTEAFFGQGTRLTVV.

Only a few counts were recorded for this clonotype. The V gene is TRBV7-8, the J gene TRBJ2-5; no clear D. Germline V gives CDR1 SGHVS, CDR2 FQNEAQ. This CDR3 has 14 residues. V was trimmed by 4 bases and J by 4 bases, leaving 13 bases between them. The CDR3 DNA reads TGTGCCAGCAGCTCAGCCTTAGCTGTAGAGACCCAGTACTTC. Its protein is CASSSALAVETQYF.

This chain links TRBV25-1 with TRBJ1-4; D not certain. V lost 6 bases to trimming and J lost 5 bases, with 10 bases between them. Looked up from germline, CDR1 is MGHDK and CDR2 is SYGVNS. The CDR3 loop spans 13 amino acids. The CDR3 DNA reads TGTGCCAGCAGAGCCCTGTGGAATGAAAAACTGTTTTTT. Protein: CASRALWNEKLFF.

Remarks on this clonotype: The final CDR3 position lacks the conserved phenylalanine or tryptophan, pointing to a likely read error. DNA of the CDR3: TGTGCCAGCAGTTCCGGACAGGGAAAGACCCAGTACTAC. Amino acid sequence: CASSSGQGKTQYY. V gene TRBV6-5 combines with J gene TRBJ2-5; 8 nucleotides match TRBD1. The CDR3 totals 13 residues. Looked up from germline, CDR1 is MNHEY and CDR2 is SVGAGI. V lost 4 bases to trimming and J lost 6 bases; unmatched junction nucleotides: 4.

This clonotype was observed a handful of times. This chain links TRBV5-5 with TRBJ2-7; D gene unclear. The CDR3 spans 12 residues. Trimming cost V 2 bases and J 6 bases, with 9 bases left between them. From germline, CDR1 is SGHKS and CDR2 YYEKEE (reference sequence). The chain's CDR3 is CASSLVFSEQYF. The CDR3 region has the DNA TGTGCCAGCAGCTTAGTATTCTCCGAGCAGTACTTC.

The chain joins TRBV4-2 to TRBJ1-1; 10 nucleotides align to TRBD1. CDR1 and CDR2 (germline): LGHNA, YNFKEQ. This CDR3 is 16 amino acids long. V dropped 0 bases and J dropped 3; count of bases not matched to a gene: 4. CDR3 protein: CASSQETGGVYTEAFF. The CDR3 region has the DNA TGTGCCAGCAGCCAAGAGACAGGGGGCGTCTACACTGAAGCTTTCTTT.

In its sample, this clonotype was seen a few times. This chain links TRBV7-9 with TRBJ2-3, with 11 bases lining up with TRBD2. CDR1 is SEHNR, CDR2 FQNEAQ, per germline (reference sequence). V was pared by 5 bases and J by 5 bases, with 9 bases of the junction left unmatched. The CDR3 extends over 16 amino acids. The CDR3 spells CASSPPTSGGVDTQYF. The CDR3 DNA reads TGTGCCAGCAGCCCCCCCACTAGCGGGGGCGTAGATACGCAGTATTTT.

This clonotype turned up a few times. As DNA, the CDR3 is TGTGCCAGCAGTTATATCCGGTCAGGTACCGGGGAGCTGTTTTTT. Amino acid sequence: CASSYIRSGTGELFF. The chain employs TRBV6-2 or TRBV6-3 and TRBJ2-2; no definite D call. The V and J ends lost 3 bases and 5 bases respectively, with 13 bases between them. This CDR3 contains 15 residues. Per germline, CDR1 MNHEY and CDR2 SVGEGT.

The chain combines TRBV7-9 with TRBJ2-3; the match to TRBD2 covers 9 bases. The germline V gene has CDR1 SEHNR and CDR2 FQNEAQ (reference sequence). The CDR3 length is 15 residues. With V trimmed by 2 bases and J by 6 bases, 6 bases remained unmatched. The CDR3 spells CASSLYGTSLDTQYF. DNA for the CDR3: TGTGCCAGCAGCTTATATGGGACTAGCCTGGATACGCAGTATTTT. The full variable domain, with the rest looked up from reference TRBV7-9 and TRBJ2-3, is DTGVSQNPRHKITKRGQNVTFRCDPISEHNRLYWYRQTLGQGPEFLTYFQNEAQLEKSRLLSDRFSAERPKGSFSTLEIQRTEQGDSAMYLCASSLYGTSLDTQYFGPGTRLTVL.

This chain links TRBV15 with TRBJ1-2; D may be TRBD1 (5 bases). The CDR3 consists of 15 residues. CDR1 LNHNV and CDR2 YYDKDF come from the germline V gene (reference sequence). Trimming removed 0 bases at V and 4 bases at J, with 12 bases between. The CDR3 DNA sequence: TGTGCCACCAGCAGAGAGCAGGGTTTACGCTATGGCTACACCTTC. Protein: CATSREQGLRYGYTF.

This clonotype was recorded a few times. J is TRBJ2-6 and V is TRBV12-3 or TRBV12-4; no clear D. V was cut by 5 bases and J by 0 bases, with 5 bases left in between. The CDR3 has 14 amino acids. The CDR3 region is CASSRSSGANVLTF. CDR3 DNA sequence: TGTGCCAGCAGTCGGAGCTCTGGGGCCAACGTCCTGACTTTC.

This clonotype was observed a few times. The rearrangement uses TRBV12-3 or TRBV12-4 and TRBJ2-5, with TRBD2 matching 8 bases. CDR3 size: 13 residues. Trimming took 5 bases from V and 4 from J; bases not matched to a gene: 3. The CDR3 DNA reads TGTGCCAGCAGTGTCAGCGGGGGAGAGACCCAGTACTTC. Translation: CASSVSGGETQYF.

This clonotype was counted at least ten times. This chain connects TRBV7-9 to TRBJ2-1; no clear D gene. Trimming removed 1 base at V and 13 bases at J, with 20 bases between. The CDR3 contains 15 residues. Germline V CDR1 and CDR2: SEHNR, FQNEAQ (reference sequence). CDR3 bases: TGTGCCAGCAGCTTAGGACGTACCACCCACCCCCTCCAGTTCTTC. Amino acids: CASSLGRTTHPLQFF.

The chain joins TRBV27 to TRBJ2-3; the D gene is possibly TRBD2 (7 bases). V gave up 6 bases and J gave up 5 bases, with 18 bases separating them. The germline V gene encodes CDR1 MNHEY and CDR2 SMNVEV (reference sequence). There are 15 residues in the CDR3. The DNA for the CDR3 is TGTGCCAGCAGACCTGATGGGGGGGCGTTAGATACGCAGTATTTT. This sequence encodes CASRPDGGALDTQYF.

This rearrangement joins TRBV6-5 to TRBJ2-2; weak D call: TRBD1 (6 bases). In germline, CDR1 is MNHEY, CDR2 SVGAGI. The CDR3 consists of 13 residues. Trimming shortened V by 6 bases and J by 4 bases, and 9 bases separated the two germline ends. The CDR3 region is CASSRGPTGELFF. For the CDR3, the DNA is TGTGCCAGCAGCAGGGGACCCACCGGGGAGCTGTTTTTT.

The chain carries TRBV7-2 and TRBJ1-6; D may be TRBD1 (6 bases). V was trimmed by 4 bases and J by 7 bases, leaving 14 bases between them. Germline CDR1 SGHTA, CDR2 FQGNSA. The CDR3 runs 15 residues. The CDR3 reads CASSSYREANSPLHF. The CDR3 region has the DNA TGTGCCAGCAGCTCCTACAGGGAGGCAAATTCACCCCTCCACTTT.

The J gene is TRBJ2-1, the V gene TRBV7-6; D is undetermined. The CDR3 extends over 16 amino acids. Germline V gives CDR1 SGHVS, CDR2 FNYEAQ. V lost 5 bases and J lost 3, with 17 bases in between. The CDR3 is CASSLNSCISYNEQFF. CDR3 DNA sequence: TGTGCCAGCAGCCTCAACTCGTGTATAAGCTACAATGAGCAGTTCTTC.

This clonotype was detected only a few times. This chain uses TRBV5-5 with TRBJ1-1, with D perhaps matching TRBD1 (6 bases). The V end lost 1 base, the J end lost 3 bases, and 10 bases lay between the germline ends. This CDR3 is built from 14 residues. Germline CDR1 SGHKS, CDR2 YYEKEE (reference sequence). The CDR3 loop reads CASSLRGLDTEAFF. In DNA form, the CDR3 reads TGTGCCAGCAGCTTGCGGGGGCTCGACACTGAAGCTTTCTTT.

This clonotype showed up many times. DNA for the CDR3: TGCAGTGCAACTAGCCTGGGGACTTCATCCTACAATGAGCAGTTCTTC. It codes for CSATSLGTSSYNEQFF. V gene TRBV20-1 combines with J gene TRBJ2-1; possibly TRBD2 for D (6 bases). The CDR3 totals 16 residues. V dropped 6 bases and J dropped 1 base, with 19 bases sitting between them. Germline V CDR1 and CDR2: DFQATT, SNEGSKA (reference sequence).